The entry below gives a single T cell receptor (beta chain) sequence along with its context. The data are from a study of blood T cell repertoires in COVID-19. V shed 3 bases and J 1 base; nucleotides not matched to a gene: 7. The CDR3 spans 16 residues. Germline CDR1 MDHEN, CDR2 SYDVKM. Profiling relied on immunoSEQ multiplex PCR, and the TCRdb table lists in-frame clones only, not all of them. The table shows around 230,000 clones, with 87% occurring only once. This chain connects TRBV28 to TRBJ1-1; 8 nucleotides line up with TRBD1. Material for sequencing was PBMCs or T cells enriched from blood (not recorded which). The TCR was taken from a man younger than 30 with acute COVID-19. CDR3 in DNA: TGTGCCAGCAGTTTGCAGTCCGGACAGGGGAACACTGAAGCTTTCTTT. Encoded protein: CASSLQSGQGNTEAFF.